The following is a T cell receptor (beta chain) sequence with its context. The repertoire was sequenced with immunoSEQ multiplex PCR; TCRdb's copy has only in-frame clones and lacks some. The sample lists around 150,000 clones, less than 90% occurring once. The data are from a study of lymphopenia after photon versus proton radiotherapy. This CDR3 spans 13 amino acids. Germline CDR1 is KGHSH and CDR2 is LQKENI. V was trimmed by 4 bases and J by 2 bases, leaving 7 bases between them. The origin of this receptor is a man aged 50-60 years with gastric cancer. The material was peripheral blood, obtained from a patient treated with photon-based radiotherapy. The gene calls are TRBV18 and TRBJ2-3; D assignment may be TRBD1 or TRBD2 (5 bases each). CDR3 bases: TGTGCCAGCTCACGGGGACCCACAGATACGCAGTATTTT. It encodes CASSRGPTDTQYF.